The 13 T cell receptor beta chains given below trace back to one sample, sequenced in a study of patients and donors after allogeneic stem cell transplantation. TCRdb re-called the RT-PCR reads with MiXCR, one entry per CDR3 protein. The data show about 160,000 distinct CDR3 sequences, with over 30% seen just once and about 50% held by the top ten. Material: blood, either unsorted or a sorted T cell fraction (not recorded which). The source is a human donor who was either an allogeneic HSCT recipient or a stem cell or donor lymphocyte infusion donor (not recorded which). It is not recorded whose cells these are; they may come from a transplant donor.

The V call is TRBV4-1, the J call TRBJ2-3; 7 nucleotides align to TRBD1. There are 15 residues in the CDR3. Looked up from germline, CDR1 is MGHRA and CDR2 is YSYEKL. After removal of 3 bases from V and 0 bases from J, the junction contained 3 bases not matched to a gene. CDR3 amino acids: CASSHGDSSTDTQYF. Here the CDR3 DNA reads TGCGCCAGCAGCCACGGGGACAGCAGCACAGATACGCAGTATTTT.

CDR3 nucleotides: TGTGCCAGCAGCGTAGCGAGTGATACGCAGTATTTT. Translation gives CASSVASDTQYF. This sequence joins TRBV9 and TRBJ2-3; D gene uncertain. Germline-derived CDR1 and CDR2 are SGDLS and YYNGEE. The germline V and J ends were trimmed by 0 bases and 6 bases, with 5 bases remaining between them. The CDR3 has 12 residues.

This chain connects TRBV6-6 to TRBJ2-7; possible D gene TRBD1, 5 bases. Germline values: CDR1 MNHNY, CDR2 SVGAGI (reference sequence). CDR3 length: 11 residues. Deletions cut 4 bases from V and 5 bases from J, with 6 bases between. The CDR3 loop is CASSSGNEQYF. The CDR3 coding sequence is TGTGCCAGCAGTTCAGGGAACGAGCAGTACTTC.

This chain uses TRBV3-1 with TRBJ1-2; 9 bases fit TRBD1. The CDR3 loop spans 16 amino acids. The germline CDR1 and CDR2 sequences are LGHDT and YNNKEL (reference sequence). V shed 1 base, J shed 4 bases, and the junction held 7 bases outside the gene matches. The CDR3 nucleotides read TGTGCCAGCAGCCAAGTGAGGGGGACAGGGACCTATGGCTACACCTTC. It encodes CASSQVRGTGTYGYTF.

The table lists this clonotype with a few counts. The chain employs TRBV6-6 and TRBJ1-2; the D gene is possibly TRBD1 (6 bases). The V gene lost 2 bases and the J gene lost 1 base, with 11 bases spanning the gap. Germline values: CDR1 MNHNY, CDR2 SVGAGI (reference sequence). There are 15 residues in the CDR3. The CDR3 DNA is TGTGCCAGCAGTTACAACAGGGCGGGTAACTATGGCTACACCTTC. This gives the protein CASSYNRAGNYGYTF.

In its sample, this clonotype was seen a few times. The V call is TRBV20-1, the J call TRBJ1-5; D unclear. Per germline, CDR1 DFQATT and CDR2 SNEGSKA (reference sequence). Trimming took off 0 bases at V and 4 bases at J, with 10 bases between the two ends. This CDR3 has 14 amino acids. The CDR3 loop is CSARDLARNQPQHF. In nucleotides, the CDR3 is TGCAGTGCTAGAGATCTGGCCCGAAATCAGCCCCAGCATTTT.

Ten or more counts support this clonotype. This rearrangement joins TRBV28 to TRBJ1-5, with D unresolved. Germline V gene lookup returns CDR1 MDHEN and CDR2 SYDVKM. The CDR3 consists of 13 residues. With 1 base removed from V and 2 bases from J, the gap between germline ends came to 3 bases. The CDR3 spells CASSLSGNQPQHF. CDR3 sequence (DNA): TGTGCCAGCAGTTTATCAGGCAATCAGCCCCAGCATTTT. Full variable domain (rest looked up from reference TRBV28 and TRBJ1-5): DVKVTQSSRYLVKRTGEKVFLECVQDMDHENMFWYRQDPGLGLRLIYFSYDVKMKEKGDIPEGYSVSREKKERFSLILESASTNQTSMYLCASSLSGNQPQHFGDGTRLSIL.

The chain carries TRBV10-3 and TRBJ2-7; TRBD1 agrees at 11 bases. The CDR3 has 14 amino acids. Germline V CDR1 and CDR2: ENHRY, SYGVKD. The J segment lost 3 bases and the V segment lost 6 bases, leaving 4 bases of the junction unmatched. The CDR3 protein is CAIRNGTGGYEQYV. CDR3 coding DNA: TGTGCCATCAGAAACGGGACAGGGGGCTACGAGCAGTACGTC.

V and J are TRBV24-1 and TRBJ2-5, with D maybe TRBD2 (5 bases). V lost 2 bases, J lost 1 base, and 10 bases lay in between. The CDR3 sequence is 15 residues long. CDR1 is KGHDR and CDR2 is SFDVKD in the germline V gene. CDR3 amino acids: CATSDSGEIQETQYF. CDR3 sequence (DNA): TGTGCCACCAGTGATTCTGGGGAGATCCAAGAGACCCAGTACTTC.

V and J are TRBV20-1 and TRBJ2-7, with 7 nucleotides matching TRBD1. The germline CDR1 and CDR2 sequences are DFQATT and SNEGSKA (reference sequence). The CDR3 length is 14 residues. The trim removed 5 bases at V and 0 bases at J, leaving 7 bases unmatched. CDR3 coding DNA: TGCAGTGCTGTAGACAGGGTGAGCTCCTACGAGCAGTACGTC. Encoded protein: CSAVDRVSSYEQYV.

The CDR3 reads CASTPSGDYPWNEQFF. In DNA form, the CDR3 reads TGTGCCAGCACCCCAAGCGGAGATTACCCCTGGAATGAGCAGTTCTTC. The rearrangement joins TRBV12-3 or TRBV12-4 to TRBJ2-1; weak D call: TRBD2 (5 bases). The CDR3 covers 16 residues. V gave up 7 bases and J gave up 7 bases, with 23 bases separating them.

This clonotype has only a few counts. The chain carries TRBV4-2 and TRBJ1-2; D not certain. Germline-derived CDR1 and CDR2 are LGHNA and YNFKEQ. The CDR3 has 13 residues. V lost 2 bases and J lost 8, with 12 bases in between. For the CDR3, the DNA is TGTGCCAGCAGCCAACTTGCTCTACGGGGCTACACCTTC. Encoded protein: CASSQLALRGYTF.

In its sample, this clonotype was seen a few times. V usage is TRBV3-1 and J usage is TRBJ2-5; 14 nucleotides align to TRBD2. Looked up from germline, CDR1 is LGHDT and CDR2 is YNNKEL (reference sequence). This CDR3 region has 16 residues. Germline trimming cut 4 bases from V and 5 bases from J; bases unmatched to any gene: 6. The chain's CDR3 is CASSLTSGGAEETQYF. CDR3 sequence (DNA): TGTGCCAGCAGCCTGACTAGCGGGGGGGCGGAGGAGACCCAGTACTTC.